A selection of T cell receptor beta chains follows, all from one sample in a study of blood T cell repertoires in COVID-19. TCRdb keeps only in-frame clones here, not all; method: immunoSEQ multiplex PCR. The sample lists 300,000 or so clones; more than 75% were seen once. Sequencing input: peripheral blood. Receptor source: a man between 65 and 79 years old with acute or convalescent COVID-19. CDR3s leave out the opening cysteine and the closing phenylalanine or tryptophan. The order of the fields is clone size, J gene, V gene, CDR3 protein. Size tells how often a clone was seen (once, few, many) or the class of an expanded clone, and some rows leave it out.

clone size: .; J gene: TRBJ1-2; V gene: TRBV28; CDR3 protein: ASRPTGGSYGYT
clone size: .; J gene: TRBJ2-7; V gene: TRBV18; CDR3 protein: ASSPRLAGTYEQY
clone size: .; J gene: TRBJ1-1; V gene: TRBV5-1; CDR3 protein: ASGDRGNTEAF
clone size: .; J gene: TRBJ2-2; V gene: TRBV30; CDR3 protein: AWSVSSGDVGELF
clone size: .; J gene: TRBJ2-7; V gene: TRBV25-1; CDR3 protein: ASSPTTGSWNKQY
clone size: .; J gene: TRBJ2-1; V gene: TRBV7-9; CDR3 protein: ASRHGHEQF
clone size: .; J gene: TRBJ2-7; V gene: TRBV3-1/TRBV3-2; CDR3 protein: ASSQLYQQY
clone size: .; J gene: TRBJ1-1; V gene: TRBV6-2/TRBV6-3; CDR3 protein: ASSGRGPGAF
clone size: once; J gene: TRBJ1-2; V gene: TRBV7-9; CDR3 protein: ASSPTGGSGGYGYT
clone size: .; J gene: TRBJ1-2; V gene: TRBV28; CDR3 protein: ASTPGQEYVYT
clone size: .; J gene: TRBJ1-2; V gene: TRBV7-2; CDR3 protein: ASSSRVINDGYT
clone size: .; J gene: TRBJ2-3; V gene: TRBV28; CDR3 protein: ASSSTSGGTDTQY
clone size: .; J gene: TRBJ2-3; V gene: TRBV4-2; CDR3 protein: ASSQDREATQY
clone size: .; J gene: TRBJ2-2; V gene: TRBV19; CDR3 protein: ASSVPGQGTTGELF
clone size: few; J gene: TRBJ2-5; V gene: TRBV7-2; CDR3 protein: ASSLALEQTQY
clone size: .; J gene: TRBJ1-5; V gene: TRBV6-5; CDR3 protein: ASSPTGEIQPQH
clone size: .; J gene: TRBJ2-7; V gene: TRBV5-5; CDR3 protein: ASSFGRDRDYEQY
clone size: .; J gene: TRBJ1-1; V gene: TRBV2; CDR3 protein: ASSQVVGTEAF
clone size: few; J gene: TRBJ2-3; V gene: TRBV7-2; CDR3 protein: ASSFSPSGSVLDTQY
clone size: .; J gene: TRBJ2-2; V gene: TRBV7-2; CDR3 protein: ASSFTGGLTGELF
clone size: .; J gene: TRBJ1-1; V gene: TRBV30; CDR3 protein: AWSPPGRGGTEAF
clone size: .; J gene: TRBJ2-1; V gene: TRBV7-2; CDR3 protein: ASSLERTSGGSEQF
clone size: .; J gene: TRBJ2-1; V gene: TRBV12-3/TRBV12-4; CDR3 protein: ASSPAGTSKF
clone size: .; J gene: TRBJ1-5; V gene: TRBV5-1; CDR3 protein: ASSLGGQVGQPQH
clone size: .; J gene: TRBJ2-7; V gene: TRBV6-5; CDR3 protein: ASSYTGTVAYEQY
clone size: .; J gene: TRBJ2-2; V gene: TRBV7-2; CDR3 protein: ASSRRRSGTGELF
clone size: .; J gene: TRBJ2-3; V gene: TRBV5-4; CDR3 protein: ASSFMSGSTDTQY
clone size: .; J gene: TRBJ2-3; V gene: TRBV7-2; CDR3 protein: ASSLRAGGSTDTQY
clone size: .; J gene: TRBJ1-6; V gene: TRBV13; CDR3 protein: ASSRGTDNSPLH
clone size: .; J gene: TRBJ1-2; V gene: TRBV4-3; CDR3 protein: ASSQGQGISYGYT
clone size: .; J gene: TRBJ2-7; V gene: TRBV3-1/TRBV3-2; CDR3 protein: ASSQGLGATGWYEQY
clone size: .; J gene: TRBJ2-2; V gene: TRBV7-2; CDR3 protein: ASSPRRGGAGELF
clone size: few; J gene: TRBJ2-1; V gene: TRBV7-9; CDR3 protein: ASSLSHSYNEQF
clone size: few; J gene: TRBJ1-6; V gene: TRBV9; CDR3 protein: ASSVGGQVNSPLH
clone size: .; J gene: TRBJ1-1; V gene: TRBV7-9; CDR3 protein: ASRRTGKGTEAF
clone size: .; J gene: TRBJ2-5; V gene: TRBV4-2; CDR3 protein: ASSVGGGQEETQY
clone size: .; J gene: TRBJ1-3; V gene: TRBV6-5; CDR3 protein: ASSRDSVPNTIY
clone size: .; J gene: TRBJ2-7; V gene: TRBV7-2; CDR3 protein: ASSLSLSAYEQY
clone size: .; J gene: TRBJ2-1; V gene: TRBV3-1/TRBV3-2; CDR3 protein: ASSPRRDNEQF
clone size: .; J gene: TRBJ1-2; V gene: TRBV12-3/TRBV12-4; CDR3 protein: ASSYRVDGYT
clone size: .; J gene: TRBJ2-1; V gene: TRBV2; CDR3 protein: ASSVREQF
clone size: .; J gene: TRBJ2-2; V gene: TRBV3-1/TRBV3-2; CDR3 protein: ASSQLPGLARTNTGELF
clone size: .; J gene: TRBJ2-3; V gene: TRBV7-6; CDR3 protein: ASSLVGTSGGSTDTQY
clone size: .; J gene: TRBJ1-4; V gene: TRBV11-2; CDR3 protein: ASSSRANRGLGEKLF
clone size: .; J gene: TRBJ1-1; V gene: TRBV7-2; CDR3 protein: ASSLVTGGTTEAF
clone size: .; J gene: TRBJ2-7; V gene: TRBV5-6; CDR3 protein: ASSPPSSRASYEQY